Following are 20 T cell receptor beta chains from one sample sequenced in a study of blood T cell repertoires in COVID-19 (TCRdb year 2020). The library relied on the immunoSEQ multiplex PCR assay. As stored in TCRdb, this immuneACCESS dataset retains in-frame rearrangements with V and J assigned. A fraction of the clones does not appear; measured against another copy, unresolved V genes explain less than half of the discrepancy, and the remainder lacks a known reason. The sample has about 190,000 clones on record, around 76% of them singletons. The ten top clones hold roughly 8% of the sample. Sequencing was done on a sample of peripheral blood. These receptor sequences come from a woman aged 55-69 years with COVID-19, enrolled during active disease.

The V gene is TRBV6-5, the J gene TRBJ2-5; D may be TRBD2 (5 bases). Trimming stripped 7 bases from V and 4 bases from J, with 13 bases between. From germline, CDR1 is MNHEY and CDR2 SVGAGI. CDR3 size: 13 residues. In DNA form, the CDR3 reads TGTGCCAGCATCAAGACGGGGATAGAGACCCAGTACTTC. Encoded protein: CASIKTGIETQYF.

This chain uses TRBV21-1 with TRBJ2-7; no check of the table's D call, TRBD1, against the DNA was made. TRBV21-1 is noted as a pseudogene. CDR3 length equals 15 residues. CDR3 DNA: TGTGCCAGCAGCAAACCCCGGACAGAAACCTACGAGCAGTACTTC. It encodes CASSKPRTETYEQYF.

The V call is TRBV28, the J call TRBJ1-2; possibly TRBD1 for D (5 bases). This CDR3 is 11 amino acids long. The germline V gene encodes CDR1 MDHEN and CDR2 SYDVKM. The V gene lost 6 bases and the J gene lost 8 bases, with 10 bases spanning the gap. The CDR3 sequence: CASSRGRGYTF. The CDR3 region has the DNA TGTGCCAGCAGCCGGGGGAGAGGCTACACCTTC.

This clone was observed a handful of times. The rearrangement joins TRBV10-1 to TRBJ1-5; possibly TRBD1 for D (6 bases). The germline V gene has CDR1 WNHNN and CDR2 SYGVQD (reference sequence). The CDR3 is 15 residues long. The germline V and J ends were trimmed by 4 bases and 1 base, with 11 bases remaining between them. The CDR3: CASSAMGTSNQPQHF. In nucleotides, the CDR3 is TGCGCCAGCAGTGCTATGGGGACAAGCAATCAGCCCCAGCATTTT.

The chain links TRBV11-3 to TRBJ1-1; D perhaps matches TRBD1 (5 bases). V was trimmed by 5 bases and J by 5 bases, leaving 12 bases between them. The CDR3 is 13 residues long. Germline-derived CDR1 and CDR2 are SGHNT and YENEEA. CDR3 loop: CASSRGGRTEAFF. CDR3 in DNA: TGTGCCAGCAGCCGTGGGGGGAGAACTGAAGCTTTCTTT.

The chain recombines TRBV29-1 with TRBJ1-1, with a tentative D call TRBD1 (6 bases). The CDR3 spans 13 residues. CDR1 and CDR2 (germline): SQVTM, ANQGSEA. The V end lost 7 bases, the J end lost 2 bases, and 14 bases lay between the germline ends. CDR3 nucleotide sequence: TGCAGCGGGTCACAGGGATCAAACACTGAAGCTTTCTTT. Protein product: CSGSQGSNTEAFF. The complete variable domain, with remaining parts taken from reference TRBV29-1 and TRBJ1-1, reads SAVISQKPSRDICQRGTSLTIQCQVDSQVTMMFWYRQQPGQSLTLIATANQGSEATYESGFVIDKFPISRPNLTFSTLTVSNMSPEDSSIYLCSGSQGSNTEAFFGQGTRLTVV.

Only a few counts were recorded for this clone. This chain uses TRBV6-2 or TRBV6-3 with TRBJ1-5, with D uncertain. The CDR3 is made up of 14 amino acids. V was pared by 6 bases and J by 0 bases, with 9 bases between. CDR1 and CDR2 from the germline V gene are MNHEY and SVGEGT. CDR3 in amino acids: CASSRGYSNQPQHF. In DNA, the CDR3 is TGTGCCAGCAGCCGCGGGTATAGCAATCAGCCCCAGCATTTT.

This chain uses TRBV11-2 with TRBJ2-5, with 11 bases that match TRBD2. The CDR3 is 16 residues long. J gave up 5 bases and V 7 bases, and 12 bases lay outside the gene matches. From germline, CDR1 is SGHAT and CDR2 FQNNGV. CDR3 sequence reads: CASTPGTSGEGETQYF. CDR3 DNA: TGTGCCAGCACCCCCGGGACTAGCGGCGAGGGGGAGACCCAGTACTTC.

The chain combines TRBV29-1 with TRBJ2-3; 8 bases are shared with TRBD1. The CDR3 runs 14 residues. CDR1 and CDR2 (germline): SQVTM, ANQGSEA. With V trimmed by 7 bases and J by 6 bases, 12 bases remained unmatched. The CDR3 DNA sequence: TGCAGCGGGGCTCCGGGACAGGCTGGGGATACGCAGTATTTT. Translation: CSGAPGQAGDTQYF.

Written as DNA, the CDR3 is TGTGCCAGCAGCCCGGGGACTAGAGGAGAGACCCAGTACTTC. This gives the protein CASSPGTRGETQYF. The chain carries TRBV5-4 and TRBJ2-5; TRBD2 matches at 8 bases. Germline V gene lookup returns CDR1 SGHNT and CDR2 YYREEE (reference sequence). The CDR3 contains 14 residues. Trimming at V came to 4 bases and at J to 4 bases, leaving 6 bases not matched to a gene.

The chain couples TRBV7-2 to TRBJ2-1; D unclear. The CDR3 contains 13 residues. The V end lost 3 bases, the J end lost 7 bases, and 10 bases lay between the germline ends. Germline CDR1 reads SGHTA; CDR2 reads FQGNSA. CDR3 sequence (DNA): TGTGCCAGCAGCTTTGGGTGGAGTAATGAGCAGTTCTTC. The encoded protein is CASSFGWSNEQFF.

This clone was observed a handful of times. The chain has TRBV28 and TRBJ2-1; D might be TRBD2 (5 bases). V shed 1 base and J shed 0 bases, with 16 bases lying between them. Germline CDR1 and CDR2: MDHEN and SYDVKM. The length of the CDR3 is 18 residues. The CDR3 is CASSLFASPHSSYNEQFF. In DNA form, the CDR3 reads TGTGCCAGCAGTTTATTCGCTAGCCCACATAGCTCCTACAATGAGCAGTTCTTC.

The genes are TRBV7-2 and TRBJ2-5; 11 nucleotides align to TRBD2. This CDR3 is 15 amino acids long. V lost 3 bases, J lost 6 bases, and 6 bases stayed unmatched. CDR1 SGHTA and CDR2 FQGNSA come from the germline V gene. CDR3 DNA: TGTGCCAGCAGCTTCGGGACTAGCGGTGTACAGACCCAGTACTTC. Translated, it gives CASSFGTSGVQTQYF.

This rearrangement joins TRBV14 to TRBJ1-1, with 7 bases identical to TRBD1. Germline CDR1 and CDR2: SGHDN and FVKESK. CDR3 length: 14 residues. V shed 8 bases and J 8 bases; nucleotides not matched to a gene: 14. CDR3 amino acids: CASHSLGGRNEAFF. For the CDR3, the DNA is TGTGCCAGCCACTCGTTAGGGGGCCGGAACGAAGCTTTCTTT.

The chain carries TRBV6-4 and TRBJ2-4, with 12 bases identical to TRBD2. Germline V gene sequence: CDR1 MRHNA, CDR2 SNTAGT. This CDR3 comprises 14 residues. The trim removed 3 bases at V and 7 bases at J, leaving 1 base unmatched. This CDR3 is CASSEGLAGNIQYF. The CDR3, as DNA: TGTGCCAGCAGTGAAGGACTAGCGGGGAACATTCAGTACTTC.

The chain has TRBV15 and TRBJ1-6; D is uncertain. V was cut by 0 bases and J by 7 bases, with 19 bases left in between. There are 18 residues in the CDR3. The germline V gene encodes CDR1 LNHNV and CDR2 YYDKDF (reference sequence). The CDR3 bases are TGTGCCACCAGCAGAGATCTGGTTCGGGGAACGGGAAATTCACCCCTCCACTTT. Amino acid sequence: CATSRDLVRGTGNSPLHF.

The chain carries TRBV6-5 and TRBJ1-2, with unresolved D. V was pared by 0 bases and J by 3 bases, with 8 bases between. Germline loops: CDR1 MNHEY, CDR2 SVGAGI. The CDR3 contains 14 residues. This chain's CDR3 is CASSYSGWDYGYTF. The CDR3, as DNA: TGTGCCAGCAGTTACTCGGGCTGGGACTATGGCTACACCTTC.

The chain combines TRBV15 with TRBJ1-6; D is ambiguous. Trimming removed 1 base from V and 7 bases from J, with 5 bases in between. Germline V gene lookup returns CDR1 LNHNV and CDR2 YYDKDF (reference sequence). This CDR3 is 13 amino acids long. CDR3 DNA sequence: TGTGCCACCAGCAGAGTGTCGAATTCACCCCTCCACTTT. It specifies CATSRVSNSPLHF. Looking up the rest from reference TRBV15 and TRBJ1-6 gives the full variable domain: DAMVIQNPRYQVTQFGKPVTLSCSQTLNHNVMYWYQQKSSQAPKLLFHYYDKDFNNEADTPDNFQSRRPNTSFCFLDIRSPGLGDTAMYLCATSRVSNSPLHFGNGTRLTVT.

The J gene is TRBJ2-1, the V gene TRBV4-2; 9 nucleotides align to TRBD1. Germline V lookup: CDR1 LGHNA, CDR2 YNFKEQ. This CDR3 comprises 15 residues. V was clipped by 3 bases and J by 6 bases; unmatched bases: 6. The CDR3 loop reads CASSQAGQGTNEQFF. The CDR3 DNA follows: TGTGCCAGCAGCCAGGCGGGACAGGGAACCAATGAGCAGTTCTTC.

The V and J genes are TRBV14 and TRBJ1-4; 7 nucleotides line up with TRBD1. CDR1 SGHDN and CDR2 FVKESK come from the germline V gene. V shed 4 bases and J 8 bases; nucleotides not matched to a gene: 10. The CDR3 loop spans 15 amino acids. The DNA for the CDR3 is TGTGCCAGCAGCCCTGGACAGGCTCGTGAGGAAAAACTGTTTTTT. Residues: CASSPGQAREEKLFF.